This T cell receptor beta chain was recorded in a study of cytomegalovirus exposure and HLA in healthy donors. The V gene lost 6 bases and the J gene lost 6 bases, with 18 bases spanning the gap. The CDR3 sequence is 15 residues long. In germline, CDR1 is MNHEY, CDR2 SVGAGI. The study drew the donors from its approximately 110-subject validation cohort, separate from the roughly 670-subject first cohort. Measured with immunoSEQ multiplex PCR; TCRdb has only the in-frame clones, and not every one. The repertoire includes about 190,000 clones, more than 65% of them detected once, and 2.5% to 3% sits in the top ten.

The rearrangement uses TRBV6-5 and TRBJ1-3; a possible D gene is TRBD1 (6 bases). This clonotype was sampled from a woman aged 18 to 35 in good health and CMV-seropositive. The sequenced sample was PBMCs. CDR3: CASREHRARENTIYF. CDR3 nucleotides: TGTGCCAGCAGGGAGCACAGGGCGAGAGAAAACACCATATATTTT.